This T cell receptor beta chain was observed in a study of cytotoxic CD8 clonotypes in ibrutinib-treated CLL. Whole-study context: Partial responses totalled approximately 24 and complete responses 2; after median approximately 74 months, approximately 15 remained remitted and around twelve progressed.

Using immunoSEQ multiplex PCR, the repertoire was profiled, and TCRdb retains in-frame clones only, with some absent. The table has more than 200,000 clones, roughly 74% seen once. About this clone: Its antigen is not known.

The CDR3 sequence is 13 residues long. Deletions cut 1 base from V and 1 base from J, with 5 bases between. Germline CDR1 and CDR2: KGHSH and LQKENI. Study conclusions and caveats: While tracking circulating CD8+ T-cell counts, baseline clonality exceeded that of age-matched healthy donors.

The sample consisted of PBMCs, taken after 24 months of ibrutinib treatment. The origin of this receptor is a human donor with chronic lymphocytic leukemia. The V call is TRBV18, the J call TRBJ2-7, with D hard to call. The CDR3 nucleotides read TGTGCCAGCTCACCACAGGATTCCTACGAGCAGTACTTC. This translates into CASSPQDSYEQYF.